This T cell receptor beta chain was captured by sequencing in a study of blood T cells in healthy people across ages. Points from the study as a whole: Both naive CD4+ cell counts and diversity were greater in long-lived donors than in aged donors.

CDR1 is SQVTM, CDR2 ANQGSEA, per germline. Trimming removed 6 bases from V and 4 bases from J; junction bases left unmatched: 2. This CDR3 region has 11 residues. This clonotype was recorded at least ten times. Its antigen is not known. A second PCR, run for about 6 to 11 cycles, used a sample-barcoded 5' primer plus a J-beta primer mix. TCRdb itself ran the 5' RACE reads through MiXCR, one entry per CDR3 protein. This sample yields 700,000 or so distinct CDR3 sequences, of which roughly 20% are seen a single time; 20% to 25% belongs to the top ten. The sample taken for sequencing was blood. This TCR was sampled from a man in his 70s in good health. The chain links TRBV29-1 to TRBJ1-1; TRBD1 aligns across 7 bases. CDR3 bases: TGCAGCGTCAACAGGGGCACTGAAGCTTTCTTT. This translates into CSVNRGTEAFF.